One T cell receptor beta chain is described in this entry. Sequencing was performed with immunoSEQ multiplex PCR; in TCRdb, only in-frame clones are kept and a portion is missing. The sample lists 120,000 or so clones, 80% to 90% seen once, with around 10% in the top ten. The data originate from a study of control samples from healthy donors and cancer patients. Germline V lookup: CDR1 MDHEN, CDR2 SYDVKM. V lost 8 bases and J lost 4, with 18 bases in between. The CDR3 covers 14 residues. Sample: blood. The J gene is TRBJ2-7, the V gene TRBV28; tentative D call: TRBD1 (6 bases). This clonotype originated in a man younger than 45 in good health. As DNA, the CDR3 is TGTGCCAGCTCTGCAGGGGCGGAAAAGTACGAGCAGTACGTC. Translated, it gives CASSAGAEKYEQYV.